Each of the 21 T cell receptor beta chains below was sequenced from the same sample in a study of breast tumors, draining lymph nodes, adjacent tissues. The lymph nodes were axillary draining lymph nodes from breast cancer patients. One entry per CDR3 protein, called by TCRdb with MiXCR from the multiplex PCR reads. The sample shows over 250,000 distinct CDR3 sequences, about 30% of them seen only once. The sequencing input was axillary lymph node tissue. The source of these receptors is a female donor with breast cancer. Some clones in this sample may be carry-over from other donors' samples.

This clonotype was recorded at least ten times. CDR3 residues: CASGWLAESTDTQYF. The CDR3 DNA is TGTGCCAGCGGGTGGCTAGCGGAAAGCACAGATACGCAGTATTTT. The chain couples TRBV6-6 to TRBJ2-3, with 7 bases fitting TRBD2. Germline CDR1 reads MNHNY; CDR2 reads SVGAGI (reference sequence). The length of the CDR3 is 15 residues. V lost 8 bases and J lost 0; bases outside the gene matches: 8.

There are many counts of this clonotype. This chain uses TRBV13 with TRBJ2-1; 10 bases line up with TRBD2. CDR1 PRHDT and CDR2 FYEKMQ come from the germline V gene (reference sequence). With 1 base clipped from V and 5 bases from J, the junction kept 8 bases outside the gene matches. The CDR3 totals 17 residues. This CDR3 reads CASSLELRLAGDNEQFF. The CDR3 bases are TGTGCCAGCAGCTTAGAACTGCGGCTAGCGGGAGACAATGAGCAGTTCTTC.

Comment on this clonotype: A read error is likely, as this CDR3 ends without the conserved phenylalanine or tryptophan. This chain links TRBV25-1 with TRBJ1-4; D gene uncertain. From germline, CDR1 is MGHDK and CDR2 SYGVNS. There are 14 residues in the CDR3. Trimming pared 8 bases from V and 6 bases from J, leaving 16 bases between. CDR3 loop: CASSQRGSDEKLFL. The CDR3 coding sequence is TGTGCCAGCTCCCAAAGAGGGTCTGATGAAAAACTGTTTCTT.

This clonotype was seen many times. J is TRBJ1-5 and V is TRBV20-1; 7 bases are a match to TRBD1. With V trimmed by 4 bases and J by 0 bases, 6 bases remained unmatched. Looked up from germline, CDR1 is DFQATT and CDR2 is SNEGSKA (reference sequence). This CDR3 region has 15 residues. In DNA form, the CDR3 reads TGCAGTGCTACATCCGGGACAGTTAGCAATCAGCCCCAGCATTTT. Translating it yields CSATSGTVSNQPQHF.

V usage is TRBV29-1 and J usage is TRBJ1-2; D gene ambiguous. The germline V and J ends were trimmed by 7 bases and 7 bases, with 13 bases remaining between them. CDR1 is SQVTM and CDR2 is ANQGSEA in the germline V gene. The CDR3 has 11 amino acids. The CDR3 region is CSAAVGGGYTF. In nucleotides, the CDR3 is TGCAGCGCTGCGGTGGGTGGTGGCTACACCTTC. Full variable domain (remainder filled in from reference TRBV29-1 and TRBJ1-2): SAVISQKPSRDICQRGTSLTIQCQVDSQVTMMFWYRQQPGQSLTLIATANQGSEATYESGFVIDKFPISRPNLTFSTLTVSNMSPEDSSIYLCSAAVGGGYTFGSGTRLTVV.

The sample holds many counts of this clonotype. The gene calls are TRBV5-1 and TRBJ2-2, with D uncertain. The length of the CDR3 is 17 residues. Germline V gives CDR1 SGHRS, CDR2 YFSETQ. V was clipped by 1 base and J by 1 base, with 14 bases between them. CDR3 nucleotide sequence: TGCGCCAGCAGCTTGCGGGCGCCGCCTCGGAACACCGGGGAGCTGTTTTTT. Its translation: CASSLRAPPRNTGELFF.

A remark on this clonotype: In this CDR3 the conserved last residue, phenylalanine or tryptophan, is missing, so a read error is likely. This chain uses TRBV6-6 with TRBJ2-3, with 10 bases matching TRBD1. The CDR3 consists of 13 residues. The germline gives CDR1 MNHNY, CDR2 SVGAGI (reference sequence). V shed 8 bases, J shed 4 bases, and the junction held 3 bases outside the gene matches. The DNA of the CDR3 is TGTGCCAGCGGGGACAGGGGTGCAGATACGCAGTATTCT. Its protein is CASGDRGADTQYS.

This clonotype was recorded a few times. The chain is built from TRBV11-2 and TRBJ2-4; D remains ambiguous. The length of the CDR3 is 14 residues. Germline assignment: CDR1 SGHAT and CDR2 FQNNGV. Trimming pared 0 bases from V and 0 bases from J, leaving 3 bases between. CDR3 sequence reads: CASSLDLAKNIQYF. Here the CDR3 DNA reads TGTGCCAGCAGCTTAGATCTAGCCAAAAACATTCAGTACTTC.

Regarding this clonotype: The junction and the germline gene differ at one end; a read error may be behind it. This chain uses TRBV20-1 with TRBJ2-7; either TRBD1 or TRBD2 may supply D (5 bases each). The CDR3 consists of 13 residues. Per the germline V gene, CDR1 is DFQATT and CDR2 is SNEGSKA (reference sequence). The CDR3 reads CSARRDLHYAQYF. The CDR3 DNA sequence: TGCAGTGCTAGACGGGACCTCCACTACGCGCAGTACTTC.

In its sample, this clonotype was seen many times. V is TRBV10-2 and J is TRBJ1-5; TRBD1 matches 7 bases. Germline CDR1 WSHSY, CDR2 SAAADI. The CDR3 extends over 14 amino acids. Trimming at V came to 2 bases and at J to 4 bases, leaving 2 bases not matched to a gene. The CDR3 reads CASSENRGNQPQHF. CDR3 in DNA: TGCGCCAGCAGTGAGAACAGGGGTAATCAGCCCCAGCATTTT.

This chain joins TRBV15 and TRBJ2-3; 13 nucleotides match TRBD2. Germline V gives CDR1 LNHNV, CDR2 YYDKDF (reference sequence). J was trimmed by 5 bases and V by 4 bases; bases with no gene match: 6. CDR3 length equals 16 residues. CDR3 in amino acids: CATSTGTSGKLDTQYF. CDR3 coding DNA: TGTGCCACCAGCACCGGGACTAGCGGGAAACTAGATACGCAGTATTTT.

This clonotype was observed at least ten times. This chain uses TRBV5-1 with TRBJ1-2; TRBD1 matches at 10 bases. There are 17 residues in the CDR3. Germline lookup yields CDR1 SGHRS and CDR2 YFSETQ. V was pared by 0 bases and J by 6 bases, with 11 bases of the junction left unmatched. The CDR3 sequence: CASSLGPWRGQGNGYTF. CDR3 nucleotide sequence: TGCGCCAGCAGCTTGGGCCCTTGGCGGGGACAGGGGAATGGCTACACCTTC.

The rearrangement uses TRBV6-5 and TRBJ1-2, with D possibly TRBD1 on 6 matching bases. Germline V gene data show CDR1 as MNHEY and CDR2 as SVGAGI. The CDR3 is 16 residues long. Trimming took 0 bases from V and 0 from J, leaving 11 bases between them. CDR3 sequence: CASSYSRGATNYGYTF. The CDR3 region has the DNA TGTGCCAGCAGTTACTCGCGGGGGGCGACTAACTATGGCTACACCTTC.

The V call is TRBV28, the J call TRBJ1-6; 9 bases align to TRBD1. Germline-derived CDR1 and CDR2 are MDHEN and SYDVKM. CDR3 size: 16 residues. V was clipped by 3 bases and J by 6 bases; unmatched bases: 6. CDR3 in DNA: TGTGCCAGCAGTTTTTTACAGGGGGCAGGTAATTCACCCCTCCACTTT. This codes for CASSFLQGAGNSPLHF.

In this sample, this clonotype turned up many times. The rearrangement uses TRBV20-1 and TRBJ2-3; 12 nucleotides agree with TRBD2. V shed 0 bases, J shed 0 bases, and the junction held 10 bases outside the gene matches. Germline V lookup: CDR1 DFQATT, CDR2 SNEGSKA (reference sequence). CDR3 length: 19 amino acids. This CDR3 is CSARDFTGTSGSSTDTQYF. Written as DNA, the CDR3 is TGCAGTGCTAGAGATTTCACCGGGACTAGCGGGTCTAGCACAGATACGCAGTATTTT.

This clonotype was counted many times. The chain employs TRBV11-2 and TRBJ2-7; TRBD2 aligns across 13 bases. Germline CDR1 SGHAT, CDR2 FQNNGV. This CDR3 has 15 residues. The trim removed 5 bases at V and 7 bases at J, leaving 8 bases unmatched. CDR3 in amino acids: CASSPGLAGADEQYF. The CDR3 DNA reads as TGTGCCAGCAGCCCCGGACTAGCGGGAGCAGATGAGCAGTACTTC.

This chain joins TRBV2 and TRBJ1-4, with TRBD1 identical over 8 bases. The CDR3 extends over 15 amino acids. V gave up 4 bases and J gave up 5 bases; unmatched junction bases: 6. Germline V lookup: CDR1 SNHLY, CDR2 FYNNEI. The CDR3 is CASSGRTGGNEKLFF. The CDR3 bases are TGTGCCAGCAGTGGACGTACAGGGGGAAATGAAAAACTGTTTTTT.

With respect to this clonotype: One end of the junction varies from germline; a read error may be responsible. This chain joins TRBV11-3 and TRBJ2-2; TRBD2 matches at 10 bases. Looked up from germline, CDR1 is SGHNT and CDR2 is YENEEA. This CDR3 has 15 residues. The CDR3 sequence: CASSFTSGAAGGLFF. The CDR3 DNA reads TGTGCCAGCAGCTTTACTAGCGGGGCGGCTGGGGGGCTGTTTTTT.

This clonotype came up many times. This chain joins TRBV19 and TRBJ2-6; tentatively, D is TRBD1 (6 bases). The germline gives CDR1 LNHDA, CDR2 SQIVND (reference sequence). Trimming took 2 bases from V and 0 from J, leaving 20 bases between them. There are 20 residues in the CDR3. CDR3 sequence: CASSISAWTARSSGANVLTF. DNA of the CDR3: TGTGCCAGTAGTATATCCGCCTGGACAGCCCGTTCCTCTGGGGCCAACGTCCTGACTTTC.

This clonotype was detected ten times or more. The rearrangement joins TRBV4-1 to TRBJ2-6; TRBD1 agrees at 7 bases. Germline CDR1 and CDR2: MGHRA and YSYEKL. CDR3 length: 19 amino acids. The V gene end was trimmed by 4 bases and the J gene end by 1 base; junction bases not matched to a gene: 13. The CDR3 coding sequence is TGCGCCAGCAGCCCTCGTTCCGGGACAGAGTTTTCTGGGGCCAACGTCCTGACTTTC. Amino acid sequence: CASSPRSGTEFSGANVLTF.

The chain combines TRBV29-1 with TRBJ1-2; tentative D call: TRBD1 (6 bases). V shed 5 bases and J shed 7 bases, with 11 bases lying between them. The CDR3 consists of 11 residues. The germline CDR1 and CDR2 sequences are SQVTM and ANQGSEA. CDR3 sequence reads: CSVTGRSGYTF. In DNA form, the CDR3 reads TGCAGCGTTACAGGGAGGTCTGGCTACACCTTC.